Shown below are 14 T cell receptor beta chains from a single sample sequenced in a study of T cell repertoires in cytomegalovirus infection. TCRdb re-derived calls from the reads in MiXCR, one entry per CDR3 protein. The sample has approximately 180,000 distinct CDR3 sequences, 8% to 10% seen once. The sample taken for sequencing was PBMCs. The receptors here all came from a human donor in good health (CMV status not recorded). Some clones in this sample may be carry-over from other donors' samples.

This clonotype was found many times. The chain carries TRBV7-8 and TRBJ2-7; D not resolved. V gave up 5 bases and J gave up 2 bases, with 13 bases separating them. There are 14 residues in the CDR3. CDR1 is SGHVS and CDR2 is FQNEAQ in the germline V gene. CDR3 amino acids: CASSETFGAYEQYF. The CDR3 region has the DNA TGTGCCAGCAGCGAGACCTTTGGGGCCTACGAGCAGTACTTC.

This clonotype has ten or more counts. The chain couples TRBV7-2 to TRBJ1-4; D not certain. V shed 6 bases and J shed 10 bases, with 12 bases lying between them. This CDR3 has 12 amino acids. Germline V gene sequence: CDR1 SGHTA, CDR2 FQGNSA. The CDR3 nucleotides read TGTGCCAGCAGTTCACTTCGAGGAAAACTGTTTTTT. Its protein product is CASSSLRGKLFF.

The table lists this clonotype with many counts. The CDR3 reads CASSWEDWDEGENTGELFF. The CDR3, as DNA: TGTGCCAGCAGCTGGGAGGATTGGGACGAAGGAGAGAACACCGGGGAGCTGTTTTTT. This rearrangement joins TRBV12-3 or TRBV12-4 to TRBJ2-2, with a possible D match to TRBD2 (6 bases). Trimming shortened V by 6 bases and J by 1 base, and 24 bases separated the two germline ends. CDR3 size: 19 residues.

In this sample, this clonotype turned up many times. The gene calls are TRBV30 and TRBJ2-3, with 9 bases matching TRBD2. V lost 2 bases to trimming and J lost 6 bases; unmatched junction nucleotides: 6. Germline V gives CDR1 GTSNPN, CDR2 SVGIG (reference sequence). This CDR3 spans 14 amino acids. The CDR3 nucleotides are TGTGCCTGGAGTTTGGCGGGAGGGCCGGATACGCAGTATTTT. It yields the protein CAWSLAGGPDTQYF.

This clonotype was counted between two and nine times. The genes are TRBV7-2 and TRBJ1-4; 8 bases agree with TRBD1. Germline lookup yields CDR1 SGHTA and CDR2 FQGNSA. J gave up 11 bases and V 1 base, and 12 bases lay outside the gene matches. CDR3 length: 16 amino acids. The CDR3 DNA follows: TGTGCCAGCAGCTTAGTTGGACAGGGCGCCGTGAAGAAACTGTTTTTT. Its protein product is CASSLVGQGAVKKLFF.

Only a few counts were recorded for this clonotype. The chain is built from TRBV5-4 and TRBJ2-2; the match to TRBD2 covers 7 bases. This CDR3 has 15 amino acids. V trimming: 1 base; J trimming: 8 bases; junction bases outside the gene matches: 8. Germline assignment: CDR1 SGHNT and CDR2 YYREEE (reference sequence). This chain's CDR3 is CASSLSLAAPGELFF. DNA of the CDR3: TGTGCCAGCAGCTTGTCTCTAGCGGCACCAGGGGAGCTGTTTTTT.

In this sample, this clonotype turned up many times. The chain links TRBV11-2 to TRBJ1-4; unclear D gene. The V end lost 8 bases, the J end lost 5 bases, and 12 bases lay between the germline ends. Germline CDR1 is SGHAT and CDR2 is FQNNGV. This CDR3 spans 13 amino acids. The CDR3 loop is CASRQETNEKLFF. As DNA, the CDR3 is TGTGCCAGCCGGCAGGAGACAAATGAAAAACTGTTTTTT. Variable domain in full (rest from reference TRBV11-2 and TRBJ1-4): EAGVAQSPRYKIIEKRQSVAFWCNPISGHATLYWYQQILGQGPKLLIQFQNNGVVDDSQLPKDRFSAERLKGVDSTLKIQPAKLEDSAVYLCASRQETNEKLFFGSGTQLSVL.

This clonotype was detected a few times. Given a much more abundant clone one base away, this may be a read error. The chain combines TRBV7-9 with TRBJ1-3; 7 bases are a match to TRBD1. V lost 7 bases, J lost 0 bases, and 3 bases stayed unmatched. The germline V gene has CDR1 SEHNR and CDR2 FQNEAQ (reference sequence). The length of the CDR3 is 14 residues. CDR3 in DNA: TGTGCCAGCACCCGGACAGGCTCTGGAAACACCATATATTTT. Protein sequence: CASTRTGSGNTIYF. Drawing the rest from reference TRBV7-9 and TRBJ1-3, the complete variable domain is DTGVSQNPRHKITKRGQNVTFRCDPISEHNRLYWYRQTLGQGPEFLTYFQNEAQLEKSRLLSDRFSAERPKGSFSTLEIQRTEQGDSAMYLCASTRTGSGNTIYFGEGSWLTVV.

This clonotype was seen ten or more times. The CDR3 DNA is TGTGCCAGCAGCTTTCTAGCGGCAGCAAATGAGCAGTTCTTC. Its translation is CASSFLAAANEQFF. The chain has TRBV7-2 and TRBJ2-1; 7 bases match TRBD2. Germline loops: CDR1 SGHTA, CDR2 FQGNSA. The CDR3 length is 14 residues. The trim removed 3 bases at V and 7 bases at J, leaving 6 bases unmatched. The entire variable domain, with the rest obtained from reference TRBV7-2 and TRBJ2-1, is as follows: GAGVSQSPSNKVTEKGKDVELRCDPISGHTALYWYRQSLGQGLEFLIYFQGNSAPDKSGLPSDRFSAERTGGSVSTLTIQRTQQEDSAVYLCASSFLAAANEQFFGPGTRLTVL.

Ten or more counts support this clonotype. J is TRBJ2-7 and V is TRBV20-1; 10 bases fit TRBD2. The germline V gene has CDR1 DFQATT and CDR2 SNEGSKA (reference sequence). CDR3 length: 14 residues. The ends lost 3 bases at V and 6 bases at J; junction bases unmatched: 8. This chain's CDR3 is CSASGLAGVGEQYF. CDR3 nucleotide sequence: TGCAGTGCTAGTGGTCTAGCGGGAGTGGGCGAGCAGTACTTC.

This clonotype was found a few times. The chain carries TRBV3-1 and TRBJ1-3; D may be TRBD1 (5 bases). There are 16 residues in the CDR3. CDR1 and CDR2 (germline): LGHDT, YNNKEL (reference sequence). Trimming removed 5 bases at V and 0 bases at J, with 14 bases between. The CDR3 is CASSNLPGTSGNTIYF. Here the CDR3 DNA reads TGTGCCAGCAGCAACTTGCCCGGGACCTCTGGAAACACCATATATTTT.

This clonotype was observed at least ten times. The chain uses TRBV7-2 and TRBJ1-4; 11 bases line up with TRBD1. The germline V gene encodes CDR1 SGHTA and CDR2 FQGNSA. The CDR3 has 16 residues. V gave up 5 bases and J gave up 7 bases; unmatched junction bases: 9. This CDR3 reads CASSKTGTGGVEKLFF. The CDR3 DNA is TGTGCCAGCAGCAAAACCGGGACAGGGGGGGTTGAAAAACTGTTTTTT.

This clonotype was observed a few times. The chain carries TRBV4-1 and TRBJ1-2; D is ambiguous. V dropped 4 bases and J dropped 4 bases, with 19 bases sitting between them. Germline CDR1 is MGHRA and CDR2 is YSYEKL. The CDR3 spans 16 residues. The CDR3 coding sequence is TGCGCCAGCAGCCCGGTCGGCGCCTCCCTCCTCTATGGCTACACCTTC. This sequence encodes CASSPVGASLLYGYTF.

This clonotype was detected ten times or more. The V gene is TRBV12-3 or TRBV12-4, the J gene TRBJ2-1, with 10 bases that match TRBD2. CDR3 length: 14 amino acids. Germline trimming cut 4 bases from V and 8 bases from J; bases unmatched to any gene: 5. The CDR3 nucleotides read TGTGCCAGCAGTTCAAGCGGGAGGGTTTATGAGCAGTTCTTC. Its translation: CASSSSGRVYEQFF.